Shown below are 28 T cell receptor beta chains from a single sample sequenced in a study of cytotoxic CD8 clonotypes in ibrutinib-treated CLL (dated by TCRdb to about 2021). The time point label on this specimen signifies: progressive disease on ibrutinib. Library creation used the immunoSEQ multiplex PCR assay. Imported from immuneACCESS, the table was reduced by TCRdb to in-frame sequences with V and J called. These copies leave out some clones; in studies compared against another copy, an unresolved V gene accounts for under half, and the cause of the remainder is not known. Counted in this sample were about 74,000 clones; about 84% of them appeared once. Of the sample, roughly 7.1% falls within the top ten clones. The source was PBMCs, collected at disease progression, from a patient treated with ibrutinib. These receptors were collected from a human donor with chronic lymphocytic leukemia.

This sequence joins TRBV30 and TRBJ2-7, with D possibly matching TRBD2 (5 bases). CDR3 size: 15 residues. CDR1 and CDR2 (germline): GTSNPN, SVGIG (reference sequence). Trimming took off 5 bases at V and 5 bases at J, with 22 bases between the two ends. The CDR3 DNA reads TGTGCCTGGGGCATTGACGGGGTGAGCGGCCACGAGCAGTACTTC. It specifies CAWGIDGVSGHEQYF.

This clone was seen just once. V and J are TRBV11-3 and TRBJ2-2, with 7 nucleotides matching TRBD1. The J segment lost 0 bases and the V segment lost 5 bases, leaving 6 bases of the junction unmatched. The germline V gene has CDR1 SGHNT and CDR2 YENEEA. The CDR3 consists of 16 residues. The CDR3 nucleotides are TGTGCCAGCAGCGGTACCGGGACAGCGAACACCGGGGAGCTGTTTTTT. Its translation is CASSGTGTANTGELFF.

The chain carries TRBV11-1 and TRBJ2-2; D uncertain. The V and J ends lost 1 base and 4 bases respectively, with 10 bases between them. CDR1 SGHAT and CDR2 FQDESV come from the germline V gene (reference sequence). The CDR3 has 15 residues. As DNA, the CDR3 is TGTGCCAGCAGCTTAGTTTACAGAACCACCGGGGAGCTGTTTTTT. Translating gives CASSLVYRTTGELFF.

Only one count was recorded for this clone. J is TRBJ2-2 and V is TRBV7-8; 10 nucleotides match TRBD2. The CDR3 totals 18 residues. V lost 3 bases and J lost 7; bases outside the gene matches: 14. Germline V gene lookup returns CDR1 SGHVS and CDR2 FQNEAQ. The CDR3 reads CASSFPSSRTSGVGELFF. The DNA of the CDR3 is TGTGCCAGCAGCTTCCCGAGCTCCCGGACTAGCGGAGTCGGGGAGCTGTTTTTT.

The chain carries TRBV2 and TRBJ2-2; tentatively, D is TRBD1 (5 bases). Germline V gene data show CDR1 as SNHLY and CDR2 as FYNNEI. This CDR3 is 17 amino acids long. With 2 bases removed from V and 5 bases from J, the gap between germline ends came to 18 bases. The CDR3 DNA reads TGTGCCAGCAGTGAAATGGACACAATTCGGTTGACCGGGGAGCTGTTTTTT. Translating gives CASSEMDTIRLTGELFF.

The chain recombines TRBV9 with TRBJ2-1; 14 bases agree with TRBD2. The CDR3 length is 15 residues. J lost 8 bases, V lost 5 bases, and 6 bases had no gene match. Per germline, CDR1 SGDLS and CDR2 YYNGEE. As DNA, the CDR3 is TGTGCCAGCAGGGGAGGGACTAGCGGGAGTTATGAGCAGTTCTTC. Its translation is CASRGGTSGSYEQFF. Full variable domain (outside the CDR3, taken from reference TRBV9 and TRBJ2-1): DSGVTQTPKHLITATGQRVTLRCSPRSGDLSVYWYQQSLDQGLQFLIQYYNGEERAKGNILERFSAQQFPDLHSELNLSSLELGDSALYFCASRGGTSGSYEQFFGPGTRLTVL.

This chain uses TRBV27 with TRBJ1-1, with unresolved D. V was cut by 1 base and J by 1 base, with 4 bases left in between. The CDR3 sequence is 13 residues long. CDR1 is MNHEY, CDR2 SMNVEV, per germline (reference sequence). The CDR3 nucleotides are TGTGCCAGCAGTTTATACACGAACACTGAAGCTTTCTTT. It specifies CASSLYTNTEAFF.

This clone was counted only a few times. This chain uses TRBV7-9 with TRBJ1-2; TRBD1 matches at 7 bases. This CDR3 has 13 residues. V gave up 5 bases and J gave up 4 bases; unmatched junction bases: 4. Germline loops: CDR1 SEHNR, CDR2 FQNEAQ (reference sequence). CDR3 residues: CASSQGQSYGYTF. For the CDR3, the DNA is TGTGCCAGCAGCCAGGGACAGAGCTATGGCTACACCTTC.

This clone was detected only a few times. The genes are TRBV19 and TRBJ2-7; 13 bases match TRBD2. V gave up 6 bases and J gave up 6 bases; unmatched junction bases: 5. CDR1 and CDR2 from the germline V gene are LNHDA and SQIVND (reference sequence). The CDR3 sequence is 14 residues long. The CDR3 loop reads CASSLLAGGTEQYF. The CDR3 nucleotides are TGTGCCAGTAGCCTACTAGCGGGAGGGACCGAGCAGTACTTC.

This clone has more than one count but fewer than ten. DNA for the CDR3: TGTGCCAGCTCCCCTGGGACCGGGGGCTTGAATCAGCCCCAGCATTTT. As protein: CASSPGTGGLNQPQHF. The chain links TRBV18 to TRBJ1-5; perhaps TRBD1 as D (6 bases). CDR1 and CDR2 (germline): KGHSH, LQKENI. The CDR3 is 16 residues long. The V end lost 6 bases, the J end lost 4 bases, and 19 bases lay between the germline ends.

V is TRBV5-1 and J is TRBJ1-2, with a possible D match to TRBD1 (6 bases). The CDR3 is 15 amino acids. Trimming took 0 bases from V and 1 from J, leaving 10 bases between them. In germline, CDR1 is SGHRS, CDR2 YFSETQ. DNA of the CDR3: TGCGCCAGCAGCTTGGAGGGACAACTTAACTATGGCTACACCTTC. This encodes CASSLEGQLNYGYTF.

The chain has TRBV30 and TRBJ1-1; TRBD1 might be the D (6 bases). Trimming left V 3 bases short and J 0 bases short, with 11 bases between. Germline CDR1 reads GTSNPN; CDR2 reads SVGIG (reference sequence). The CDR3 runs 14 residues. CDR3 in DNA: TGTGCCTGGAGACAGGGTGTGTTGAACACTGAAGCTTTCTTT. This codes for CAWRQGVLNTEAFF.

The gene calls are TRBV14 and TRBJ1-4; 9 bases map to TRBD1. Per germline, CDR1 SGHDN and CDR2 FVKESK. V gave up 4 bases and J gave up 8 bases; unmatched junction bases: 8. The CDR3 runs 15 residues. The CDR3 DNA reads TGTGCCAGCAGCCTTTTTACAGGGGGCCCCGAAAAACTGTTTTTT. It encodes CASSLFTGGPEKLFF.

This chain uses TRBV9 with TRBJ2-7, with D possibly TRBD2 on 6 matching bases. Germline CDR1 reads SGDLS; CDR2 reads YYNGEE. There are 15 residues in the CDR3. V was cut by 0 bases and J by 3 bases, with 13 bases left in between. CDR3 in amino acids: CASSVAGGKGYEQYF. In DNA, the CDR3 is TGTGCCAGCAGCGTAGCTGGAGGGAAGGGCTACGAGCAGTACTTC. Supplemented by reference TRBV9 and TRBJ2-7, the full variable domain reads DSGVTQTPKHLITATGQRVTLRCSPRSGDLSVYWYQQSLDQGLQFLIQYYNGEERAKGNILERFSAQQFPDLHSELNLSSLELGDSALYFCASSVAGGKGYEQYFGPGTRLTVT.

Only one count was recorded for this clone. The rearrangement uses TRBV11-2 and TRBJ2-3; D gene uncertain. Between the trimmed V and J ends, which lost 7 bases and 0 bases, there was a span of 5 bases. Germline loops: CDR1 SGHAT, CDR2 FQNNGV. The length of the CDR3 is 12 residues. The CDR3 sequence: CASTPSTDTQYF. In nucleotides, the CDR3 is TGTGCCAGCACCCCTAGCACAGATACGCAGTATTTT. Full variable domain (rest looked up from reference TRBV11-2 and TRBJ2-3): EAGVAQSPRYKIIEKRQSVAFWCNPISGHATLYWYQQILGQGPKLLIQFQNNGVVDDSQLPKDRFSAERLKGVDSTLKIQPAKLEDSAVYLCASTPSTDTQYFGPGTRLTVL.

The V call is TRBV28, the J call TRBJ1-2; tentative D call: TRBD1 (5 bases). V gave up 3 bases and J gave up 8 bases, with 10 bases separating them. This CDR3 has 12 residues. Looked up from germline, CDR1 is MDHEN and CDR2 is SYDVKM. The CDR3 bases are TGTGCCAGCAGTTTCAGGGATTTCGGCTACACCTTC. Its translation: CASSFRDFGYTF.

The J gene is TRBJ2-7, the V gene TRBV19; 12 positions agree with TRBD2. This CDR3 is 16 amino acids long. From germline, CDR1 is LNHDA and CDR2 SQIVND (reference sequence). V was pared by 5 bases and J by 0 bases, with 5 bases of the junction left unmatched. The CDR3 is CASSGQLAGGSYEQYF. The CDR3, as DNA: TGTGCCAGTAGTGGTCAACTAGCGGGAGGCTCCTACGAGCAGTACTTC.

V usage is TRBV6-5 and J usage is TRBJ1-1; D possibly corresponds to TRBD1 (5 bases). Germline V gives CDR1 MNHEY, CDR2 SVGAGI. The CDR3 loop spans 15 amino acids. Trimming took 2 bases from V and 0 from J, leaving 10 bases between them. CDR3 sequence: CASSYPGRLNTEAFF. For the CDR3, the DNA is TGTGCCAGCAGTTACCCGGGACGGCTGAACACTGAAGCTTTCTTT.

The V call is TRBV6-1, the J call TRBJ1-2; a possible D gene is TRBD1 (5 bases). V dropped 3 bases and J dropped 2 bases, with 7 bases sitting between them. This CDR3 spans 13 amino acids. Looked up from germline, CDR1 is MNHNS and CDR2 is SASEGT. The CDR3 DNA is TGTGCCAGCAGTGAGGGGCCCAACTATGGCTACACCTTC. Translation: CASSEGPNYGYTF.

This clone was found once. CDR3: CASRLPAGAAWGTDTQYF. In nucleotides, the CDR3 is TGCGCCAGCAGACTACCAGCGGGGGCCGCCTGGGGTACAGATACGCAGTATTTT. J is TRBJ2-3 and V is TRBV10-2; TRBD2 aligns across 8 bases. This CDR3 has 18 residues. The germline CDR1 and CDR2 sequences are WSHSY and SAAADI. The V and J ends lost 6 bases and 3 bases, in that order; junction bases with no gene match: 17.

The chain uses TRBV19 and TRBJ1-1, with D possibly TRBD1 on 6 matching bases. The CDR3 is 14 amino acids. The V gene's germline CDR1 is LNHDA and CDR2 SQIVND (reference sequence). V shed 5 bases and J shed 4 bases, with 14 bases lying between them. CDR3 nucleotide sequence: TGTGCCAGTAGTCATACTGTAGGGGGCACTGAAGCTTTCTTT. Its protein is CASSHTVGGTEAFF. Variable domain in full (rest from reference TRBV19 and TRBJ1-1): DGGITQSPKYLFRKEGQNVTLSCEQNLNHDAMYWYRQDPGQGLRLIYYSQIVNDFQKGDIAEGYSVSREKKESFPLTVTSAQKNPTAFYLCASSHTVGGTEAFFGQGTRLTVV.

V gene TRBV28 combines with J gene TRBJ2-1; 14 nucleotides line up with TRBD2. V shed 5 bases and J 7 bases; nucleotides not matched to a gene: 10. The CDR3 runs to 17 residues. CDR1 is MDHEN, CDR2 SYDVKM, per germline. CDR3 sequence reads: CASSLRGLAGGRNEQFF. The CDR3 coding sequence is TGTGCCAGCAGTCTGAGAGGACTAGCGGGAGGCAGGAATGAGCAGTTCTTC.

The chain carries TRBV10-2 and TRBJ2-5; D call uncertain. Trimming cost V 6 bases and J 4 bases, with 6 bases left between them. This CDR3 has 11 residues. Germline V gene lookup returns CDR1 WSHSY and CDR2 SAAADI. Here the CDR3 reads CASRLGETQYF. CDR3 sequence (DNA): TGCGCCAGCAGATTGGGAGAGACCCAGTACTTC.

This chain joins TRBV9 and TRBJ1-3; D gene ambiguous. Germline V gene lookup returns CDR1 SGDLS and CDR2 YYNGEE. This CDR3 is built from 14 residues. The V end was cut by 0 bases, the J end by 0 bases, with 4 bases between. Here the CDR3 DNA reads TGTGCCAGCAGCGTAGTCGACTCTGGAAACACCATATATTTT. It specifies CASSVVDSGNTIYF.

The J gene is TRBJ2-1, the V gene TRBV2; the D gene could be TRBD1 or TRBD2 (5 bases each). The germline V and J ends were trimmed by 4 bases and 6 bases, with 16 bases remaining between them. Germline CDR1 SNHLY, CDR2 FYNNEI. The CDR3 loop spans 15 amino acids. The CDR3 reads CASSARGAYINEQFF. DNA for the CDR3: TGTGCCAGCAGTGCCCGAGGGGCGTACATCAATGAGCAGTTCTTC.

The chain uses TRBV27 and TRBJ1-2; weak D call: TRBD1 (5 bases). Germline V CDR1 and CDR2: MNHEY, SMNVEV (reference sequence). CDR3 length: 13 amino acids. V was clipped by 4 bases and J by 1 base, with 7 bases between them. In DNA form, the CDR3 reads TGTGCCAGCAGTTGGGACCTTAACTATGGCTACACCTTC. Translated, it gives CASSWDLNYGYTF.

This chain uses TRBV28 with TRBJ2-1, with 7 bases lining up with TRBD1. Germline V gene data show CDR1 as MDHEN and CDR2 as SYDVKM. The CDR3 runs 15 residues. Germline trimming cut 2 bases from V and 2 bases from J; bases unmatched to any gene: 3. The DNA for the CDR3 is TGTGCCAGCAGTTTAGGAACAGGGGCCTACAATGAGCAGTTCTTC. It yields the protein CASSLGTGAYNEQFF.

The gene calls are TRBV10-3 and TRBJ1-4; D gene unclear. The CDR3 length is 13 residues. The V and J ends lost 4 bases and 8 bases respectively, with 11 bases between them. The germline CDR1 and CDR2 sequences are ENHRY and SYGVKD. The CDR3 here is CAISVGYAEKLFF. The CDR3 DNA follows: TGTGCCATCAGTGTCGGTTACGCAGAAAAACTGTTTTTT.